A single sample gave rise to the 2 T cell receptor beta chains below, sequenced in a study of blood T cell repertoires in COVID-19. The table came from immunoSEQ multiplex PCR; TCRdb's copy has only in-frame clones and leaves some out. The sample comprises about 190,000 clones, about 81% of which are singletons, and around 7.8% rests with the top ten. Sequenced sample: peripheral blood. Receptors were obtained from a woman aged 55-75 years with COVID-19, enrolled during active disease.

The V gene is TRBV7-3, the J gene TRBJ2-3; perhaps TRBD2 as D (6 bases). The CDR3 contains 15 residues. The germline V gene has CDR1 SGHTA and CDR2 FQGTGA. V lost 5 bases, J lost 0 bases, and 12 bases lay in between. CDR3 protein: CASSPTGVSTDTQYF. CDR3 nucleotide sequence: TGTGCCAGCAGCCCCACGGGGGTAAGCACAGATACGCAGTATTTT.

This clone has only one observation. The chain joins TRBV6-7 to TRBJ1-2, with D unresolved. TRBV6-7 is designated an ORF whose function remains uncertain. This CDR3 spans 15 amino acids. Deletions cut 2 bases from V and 4 bases from J, with 14 bases between. CDR3 bases: TGTGCCAGCAGTTACCGGAAGACATCCGCCTATGGCTACACCTTC. Translated: CASSYRKTSAYGYTF.